The source of this T cell receptor (beta chain) is a study of blood T cell repertoires in COVID-19. The protocol was immunoSEQ multiplex PCR, while the TCRdb copy is restricted to in-frame clones and leaves out a portion. The sample holds 250,000 to 350,000 clones, around 87% seen once. The CDR3 length is 16 residues. V was pared by 6 bases and J by 3 bases, with 18 bases between. Germline V gene lookup returns CDR1 MNHNY and CDR2 SVGAGI (reference sequence). Sample: peripheral blood. This chain joins TRBV6-6 and TRBJ2-1; perhaps TRBD2 as D (5 bases). The TCR comes from a woman between 50 and 59 years old who had recovered from COVID-19. CDR3 protein: CASSGEGVGSYNEQFF. The DNA for the CDR3 is TGTGCCAGCAGCGGAGAAGGAGTGGGGAGCTACAATGAGCAGTTCTTC.